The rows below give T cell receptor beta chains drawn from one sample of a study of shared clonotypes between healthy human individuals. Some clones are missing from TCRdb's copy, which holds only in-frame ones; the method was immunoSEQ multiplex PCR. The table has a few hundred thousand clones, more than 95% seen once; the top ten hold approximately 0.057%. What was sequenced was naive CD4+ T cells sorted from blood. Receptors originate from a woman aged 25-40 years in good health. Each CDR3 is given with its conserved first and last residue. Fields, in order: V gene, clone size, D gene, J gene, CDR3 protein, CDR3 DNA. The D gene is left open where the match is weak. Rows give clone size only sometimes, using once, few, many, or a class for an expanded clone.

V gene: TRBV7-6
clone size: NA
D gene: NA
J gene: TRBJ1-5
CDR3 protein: CASSFSGDQPQHF
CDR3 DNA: TGTGCCAGCAGCTTTTCCGGGGATCAGCCCCAGCATTTT

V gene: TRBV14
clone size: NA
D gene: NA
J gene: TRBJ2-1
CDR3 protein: CASSLSGSYNEQFF
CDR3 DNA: TGTGCCAGCAGCCTCAGCGGGTCCTACAATGAGCAGTTCTTC

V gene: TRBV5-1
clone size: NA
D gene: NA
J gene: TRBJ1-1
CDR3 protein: CASSSRGFDTEAFF
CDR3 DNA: TGCGCCAGCAGCTCCAGGGGTTTCGACACTGAAGCTTTCTTT

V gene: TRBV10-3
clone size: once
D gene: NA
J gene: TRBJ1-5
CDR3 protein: CAISEPNAGRPQHF
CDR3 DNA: TGTGCCATCAGTGAGCCGAACGCAGGGAGGCCCCAGCATTTT

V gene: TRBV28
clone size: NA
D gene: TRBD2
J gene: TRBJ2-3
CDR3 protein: CASSPPLAGARNTQYF
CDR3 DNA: TGTGCCAGCAGTCCACCGTTAGCGGGAGCGCGAAATACGCAGTATTTT

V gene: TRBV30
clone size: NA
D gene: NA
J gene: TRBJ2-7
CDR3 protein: CACGAGPYEQYF
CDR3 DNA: TGTGCCTGCGGGGCGGGACCCTACGAGCAGTACTTC

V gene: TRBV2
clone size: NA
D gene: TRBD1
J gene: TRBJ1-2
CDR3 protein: CASSNARGQAYGYTF
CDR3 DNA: TGTGCCAGCAGTAACGCGAGAGGACAGGCCTATGGCTACACCTTC

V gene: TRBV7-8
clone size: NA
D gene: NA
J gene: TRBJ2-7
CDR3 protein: CASSLWPLGGGPAYEQYF
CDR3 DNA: TGTGCCAGCAGCCTATGGCCGTTAGGTGGAGGCCCAGCCTACGAGCAGTACTTC

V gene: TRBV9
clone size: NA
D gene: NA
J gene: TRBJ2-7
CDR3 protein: CASSVLLGRAVTACYEQYF
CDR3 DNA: TGTGCCAGCAGCGTATTGTTGGGACGGGCGGTGACCGCCTGCTACGAGCAGTACTTC

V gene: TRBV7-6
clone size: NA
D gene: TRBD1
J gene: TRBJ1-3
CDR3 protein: CASSAGQFSGNTIYF
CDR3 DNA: TGTGCCAGCAGCGCGGGACAGTTCTCTGGAAACACCATATATTTT

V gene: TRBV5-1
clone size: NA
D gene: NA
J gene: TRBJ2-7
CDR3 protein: CASSLGGEVSYEQYF
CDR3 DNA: TGCGCCAGCAGCTTAGGAGGGGAGGTGTCCTACGAGCAGTACTTC

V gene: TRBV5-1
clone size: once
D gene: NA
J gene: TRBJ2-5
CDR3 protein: CASSLNSGGFETQYF
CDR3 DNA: TGCGCCAGCAGCTTGAATTCGGGGGGCTTTGAGACCCAGTACTTC

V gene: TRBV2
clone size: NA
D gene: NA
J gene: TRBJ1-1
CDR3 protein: CASSEEMNTEAFF
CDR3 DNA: TGTGCCAGCAGCGAGGAAATGAACACTGAAGCTTTCTTT

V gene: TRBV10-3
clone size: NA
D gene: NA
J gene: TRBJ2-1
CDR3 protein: CAITKDLATEQFF
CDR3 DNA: TGTGCCATCACAAAGGACCTAGCGACCGAGCAGTTCTTC

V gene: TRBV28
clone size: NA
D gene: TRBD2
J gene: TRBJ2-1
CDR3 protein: CASLHGTRAYNEQFF
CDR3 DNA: TGTGCCAGCCTTCACGGGACTAGGGCTTACAATGAGCAGTTCTTC

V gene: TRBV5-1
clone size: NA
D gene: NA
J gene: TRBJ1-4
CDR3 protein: CASSLEVATNEKLFF
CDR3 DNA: TGCGCCAGCAGCTTGGAGGTTGCAACTAATGAAAAACTGTTTTTT

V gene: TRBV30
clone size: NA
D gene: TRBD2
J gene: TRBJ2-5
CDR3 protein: CAWGRSGSGSETQYF
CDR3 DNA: TGTGCCTGGGGTCGTAGCGGGAGTGGGTCAGAGACCCAGTACTTC

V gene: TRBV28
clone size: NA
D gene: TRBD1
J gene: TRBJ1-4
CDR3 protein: CASSLLSGGDRGKEKLFF
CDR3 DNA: TGTGCCAGCAGTTTATTGAGCGGAGGGGACAGGGGGAAGGAAAAACTGTTTTTT

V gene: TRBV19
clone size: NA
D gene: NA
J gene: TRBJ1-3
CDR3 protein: CASNSLSSGNTIYF
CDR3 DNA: TGTGCCAGTAACAGTTTAAGCTCTGGAAACACCATATATTTT

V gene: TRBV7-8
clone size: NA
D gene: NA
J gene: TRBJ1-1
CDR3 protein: CASTDPRGANTEAFF
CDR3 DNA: TGTGCCAGCACGGACCCCCGGGGGGCGAACACTGAAGCTTTCTTT

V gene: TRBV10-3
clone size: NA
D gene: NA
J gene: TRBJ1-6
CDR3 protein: CAIANPGTASIHNSPLHF
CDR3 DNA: TGTGCCATCGCCAATCCCGGGACCGCCTCGATACATAATTCACCCCTCCACTTT

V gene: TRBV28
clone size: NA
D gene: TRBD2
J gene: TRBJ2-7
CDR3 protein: CASSHGLAYEQYF
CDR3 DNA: TGTGCCAGCAGCCACGGACTAGCCTACGAGCAGTACTTC

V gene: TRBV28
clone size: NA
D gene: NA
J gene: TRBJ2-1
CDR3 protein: CASSWTVNNEQFF
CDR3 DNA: TGTGCCAGCAGTTGGACTGTGAACAATGAGCAGTTCTTC

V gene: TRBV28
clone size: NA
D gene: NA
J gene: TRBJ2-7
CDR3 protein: CASSLNYEQYF
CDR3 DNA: TGTGCCAGCAGTTTAAACTACGAGCAGTACTTC

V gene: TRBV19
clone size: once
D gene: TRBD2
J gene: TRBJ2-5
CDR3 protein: CATSFSGTETQYF
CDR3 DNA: TGCGCAACGTCCTTCAGCGGGACGGAGACCCAGTACTTC

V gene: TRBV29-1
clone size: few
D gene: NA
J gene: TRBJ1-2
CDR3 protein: CSVEDRPYGYTF
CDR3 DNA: TGCAGCGTTGAAGACAGGCCCTATGGCTACACCTTC

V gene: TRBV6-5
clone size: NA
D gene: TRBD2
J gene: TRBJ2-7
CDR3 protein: CASSYSTSGIDEQYF
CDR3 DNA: TGTGCCAGCAGTTATTCGACTAGCGGGATCGACGAGCAGTACTTC

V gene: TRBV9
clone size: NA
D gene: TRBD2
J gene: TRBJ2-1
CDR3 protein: CASSRREEPLNNEQFF
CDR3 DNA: TGTGCCAGCAGCAGGCGGGAGGAACCCCTTAACAATGAGCAGTTCTTC

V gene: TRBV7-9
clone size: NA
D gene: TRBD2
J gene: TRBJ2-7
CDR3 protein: CASSRAGEYYEQYF
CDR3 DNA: TGTGCCAGCAGCAGAGCGGGAGAGTACTACGAGCAGTACTTC

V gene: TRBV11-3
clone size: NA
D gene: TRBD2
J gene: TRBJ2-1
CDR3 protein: CASSLGPSGSGGNEQFF
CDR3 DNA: TGTGCCAGCAGCTTAGGCCCTAGCGGGAGTGGGGGGAATGAGCAGTTCTTC

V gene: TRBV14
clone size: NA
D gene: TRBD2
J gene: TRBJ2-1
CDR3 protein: CASSRGGGWYEQFF
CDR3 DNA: TGTGCCAGCAGCCGGGGGGGAGGGTGGTATGAGCAGTTCTTC

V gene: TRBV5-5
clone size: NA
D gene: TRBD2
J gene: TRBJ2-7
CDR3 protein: CASSFLAGNSYEQYF
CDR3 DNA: TGTGCCAGCAGCTTCCTAGCGGGCAACTCCTACGAGCAGTACTTC

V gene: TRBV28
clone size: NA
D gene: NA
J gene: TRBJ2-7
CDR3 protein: CASSYSVITSYEQYF
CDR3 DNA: TGTGCCAGCAGTTATAGCGTGATTACCTCCTACGAGCAGTACTTC

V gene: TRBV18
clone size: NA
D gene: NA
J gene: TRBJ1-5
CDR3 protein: CASSPIGSYSNQPQHF
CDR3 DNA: TGTGCCAGCTCACCAATCGGTTCCTATAGCAATCAGCCCCAGCATTTT

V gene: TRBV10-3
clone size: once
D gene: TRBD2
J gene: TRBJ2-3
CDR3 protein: CAIRQGLAESTDTQYF
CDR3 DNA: TGTGCCATCAGGCAGGGACTAGCAGAAAGCACAGATACGCAGTATTTT

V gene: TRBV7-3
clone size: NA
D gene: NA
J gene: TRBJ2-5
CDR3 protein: CASSLQPAETQYF
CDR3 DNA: TGTGCCAGCAGCCTGCAGCCAGCGGAGACCCAGTACTTC

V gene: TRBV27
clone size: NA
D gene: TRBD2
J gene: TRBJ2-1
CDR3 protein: CASSLYAGGVHEQFF
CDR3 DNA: TGTGCCAGCAGTTTATATGCGGGAGGAGTCCATGAGCAGTTCTTC

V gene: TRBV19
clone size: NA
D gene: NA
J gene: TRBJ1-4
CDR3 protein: CASTSLGAQDEKLFF
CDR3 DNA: TGTGCCAGTACTTCCTTGGGGGCACAGGATGAAAAACTGTTTTTT

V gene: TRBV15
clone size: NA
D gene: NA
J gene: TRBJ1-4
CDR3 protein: CATSRDLGYSEKLFF
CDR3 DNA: TGTGCCACCAGCAGAGATTTGGGGTATAGTGAAAAACTGTTTTTT

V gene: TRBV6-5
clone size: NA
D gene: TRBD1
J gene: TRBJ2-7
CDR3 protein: CASSYSDRGYEQYF
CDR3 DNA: TGTGCCAGCAGTTACTCGGACAGGGGGTACGAGCAGTACTTC

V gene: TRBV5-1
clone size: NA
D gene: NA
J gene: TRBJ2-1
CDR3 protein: CASSFEKNGYNEQFF
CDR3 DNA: TGCGCCAGCAGCTTCGAAAAGAATGGGTACAATGAGCAGTTCTTC

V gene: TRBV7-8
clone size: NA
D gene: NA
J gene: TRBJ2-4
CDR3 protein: CASSSQRVLGKNIQYF
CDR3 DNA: TGTGCCAGCAGCTCGCAGCGGGTCCTGGGCAAAAACATTCAGTACTTC